The rows below give T cell receptor beta chains drawn from one sample of a study of patients and donors after allogeneic stem cell transplantation. Each CDR3 protein is one row after TCRdb ran MiXCR on the RT-PCR reads. Here the sample spans 70,000 to 95,000 distinct CDR3 sequences, around 5% being singletons. The specimen was blood, either unsorted or a sorted T cell fraction (not recorded which). The receptors shown here come from a human donor who was either an allogeneic HSCT recipient or a stem cell or donor lymphocyte infusion donor (not recorded which). It is not recorded whose cells these are; they may come from a transplant donor. Both conserved end residues are part of each CDR3. A D gene is named only where the DNA matches it firmly. Only part of the rows carry a size: once, few, many, or a class if the clone is expanded.

d_gene: -; v_gene: TRBV20-1; j_gene: TRBJ2-5; abundance: -; CDR3aa: CSASPLPGVQKETQYF; CDR3nt: TGCAGTGCTAGCCCACTCCCGGGAGTCCAAAAAGAGACCCAGTACTTC
d_gene: TRBD2; v_gene: TRBV20-1; j_gene: TRBJ2-5; abundance: few; CDR3aa: CSARGLAGGNQETQYF; CDR3nt: TGCAGTGCTAGAGGACTAGCGGGGGGGAACCAAGAGACCCAGTACTTC
d_gene: TRBD2; v_gene: TRBV27; j_gene: TRBJ2-7; abundance: many; CDR3aa: CASILAGGVLSYEQYF; CDR3nt: TGTGCCAGCATCCTAGCGGGAGGGGTCTTGTCCTACGAGCAGTACTTC
d_gene: -; v_gene: TRBV19; j_gene: TRBJ2-2; abundance: few; CDR3aa: CASSIVAESTGELFF; CDR3nt: TGTGCCAGTAGTATTGTAGCGGAGAGCACCGGGGAGCTGTTTTTT
d_gene: TRBD2; v_gene: TRBV15; j_gene: TRBJ2-3; abundance: many; CDR3aa: CATSREASGLTQYF; CDR3nt: TGTGCCACCAGCAGAGAGGCTAGCGGATTAACGCAGTATTTT
d_gene: TRBD1; v_gene: TRBV29-1; j_gene: TRBJ2-3; abundance: many; CDR3aa: CSVEGQGRADTQYF; CDR3nt: TGCAGCGTTGAAGGACAGGGTCGGGCAGATACGCAGTATTTT
d_gene: -; v_gene: TRBV24-1; j_gene: TRBJ2-1; abundance: many; CDR3aa: CATSATGSSYNEQFF; CDR3nt: TGTGCCACCAGTGCCACGGGAAGCTCCTACAATGAGCAGTTCTTC
d_gene: TRBD1; v_gene: TRBV5-1; j_gene: TRBJ2-2; abundance: -; CDR3aa: CASTTGTANTGELFF; CDR3nt: TGCGCCAGCACGACCGGGACAGCGAACACCGGGGAGCTGTTTTTT
d_gene: -; v_gene: TRBV7-9; j_gene: TRBJ1-2; abundance: -; CDR3aa: CASSPPWDGYTF; CDR3nt: TGTGCCAGCAGCCCCCCATGGGATGGCTACACCTTC
d_gene: TRBD1; v_gene: TRBV7-8; j_gene: TRBJ2-1; abundance: many; CDR3aa: CASSLGDRVRLPTYDEQFF; CDR3nt: TGTGCCAGCAGCTTAGGGGACAGGGTACGTCTCCCGACCTACGATGAGCAGTTCTTC
d_gene: -; v_gene: TRBV9; j_gene: TRBJ1-1; abundance: many; CDR3aa: CASSDNPLNTEAFF; CDR3nt: TGTGCCAGCAGCGATAACCCACTGAACACTGAAGCTTTCTTT
d_gene: TRBD1; v_gene: TRBV7-2; j_gene: TRBJ1-2; abundance: few; CDR3aa: CASSSGTGDYGYTF; CDR3nt: TGTGCCAGCAGCTCTGGGACAGGGGACTATGGCTACACCTTC
d_gene: -; v_gene: TRBV12-3/TRBV12-4; j_gene: TRBJ1-5; abundance: many; CDR3aa: CASSPGNQPQHF; CDR3nt: TGTGCCAGCAGCCCGGGCAATCAGCCCCAGCATTTT
d_gene: TRBD2; v_gene: TRBV4-2; j_gene: TRBJ2-5; abundance: -; CDR3aa: CASSENSGTGAETQYF; CDR3nt: TGTGCCAGCAGCGAGAATAGCGGGACGGGTGCGGAGACCCAGTACTTC
d_gene: -; v_gene: TRBV5-1; j_gene: TRBJ2-3; abundance: many; CDR3aa: CASSLGGLTSTDTQYF; CDR3nt: TGCGCCAGCAGCTTAGGGGGTCTGACCTCCACAGATACGCAGTATTTT